The 25 T cell receptor beta chains below come from one sample, sequenced in a study of vaccination and CD4 T cells after COVID-19. Antigen specificity for these receptors is unknown. At the Johns Hopkins FTIC core, DNA taken from cultured CD4+ T cells was sequenced by way of the Oncomine TCR Beta short-read assay. Each CDR3 protein gets one entry after TCRdb re-called the PCR reads with MiXCR. The sample includes 5,500 to 8,000 distinct CDR3 sequences, roughly two fifths seen only once; the top ten take approximately 36%. Treatment: 10-day PBMC culture with coronavirus spike peptide pools or control peptides (ViraFEST assay). It was before the COVID-19 pandemic (2011-2018) that the unexposed donor's CD4+ T cells were collected. The sample was CD4+ T cells from blood, cultured in vitro. The receptors come from a human donor in good health.

The chain combines TRBV2 with TRBJ2-2, with D possibly being TRBD2 (5 bases). Germline loops: CDR1 SNHLY, CDR2 FYNNEI. The CDR3 runs 15 residues. V shed 8 bases and J shed 0 bases, with 13 bases lying between them. This chain's CDR3 is CASLRDGTNTGELFF. In DNA form, the CDR3 reads TGTGCCAGCCTCCGAGACGGGACGAACACCGGGGAGCTGTTTTTT.

The genes are TRBV19 and TRBJ1-2; TRBD1 matches at 8 bases. This CDR3 spans 16 amino acids. V was pared by 2 bases and J by 3 bases, with 8 bases of the junction left unmatched. The germline V gene has CDR1 LNHDA and CDR2 SQIVND (reference sequence). The CDR3 sequence is CASSIRGQAEDYGYTF. The CDR3, as DNA: TGTGCCAGTAGTATAAGGGGACAGGCCGAGGACTATGGCTACACCTTC.

V usage is TRBV20-1 and J usage is TRBJ2-3; TRBD1 is a possible D gene (6 bases). CDR1 is DFQATT and CDR2 is SNEGSKA in the germline V gene (reference sequence). The CDR3 has 14 residues. The V and J ends lost 5 bases and 5 bases respectively, with 17 bases between them. CDR3 nucleotides: TGCAGTGCTTGGGGACACCCGGTTCGAGATACGCAGTATTTT. This gives the protein CSAWGHPVRDTQYF.

This chain uses TRBV6-4 with TRBJ2-6; possibly TRBD1 for D (6 bases). Germline values: CDR1 MRHNA, CDR2 SNTAGT. This CDR3 region has 14 residues. V was clipped by 4 bases and J by 4 bases, with 8 bases between them. CDR3 DNA sequence: TGTGCCAGCAGTGGGACAGCCGGGGCCAACGTCCTGACTTTC. It specifies CASSGTAGANVLTF.

The V gene is TRBV18, the J gene TRBJ2-2, with D hard to call. CDR1 is KGHSH, CDR2 LQKENI, per germline. The CDR3 extends over 12 amino acids. V was shortened by 4 bases and J by 4 bases, with 4 bases between the two germline ends. DNA for the CDR3: TGTGCCAGCTCACAGGGCACCGGGGAGCTGTTTTTT. It translates to CASSQGTGELFF.

The DNA for the CDR3 is TGTGCCAGCAGCTTGGCTAGCGGGGGGGCGGAGACCCAGTACTTC. Translation gives CASSLASGGAETQYF. The chain joins TRBV5-4 to TRBJ2-5; 12 bases agree with TRBD2. Unmatched junction bases numbered 2, after V lost 0 bases and J lost 5 bases. The CDR3 runs to 15 residues. CDR1 is SGHNT, CDR2 YYREEE, per germline (reference sequence).

This clonotype was seen a few times. The V call is TRBV30, the J call TRBJ1-6; weak D call: TRBD1 (6 bases). Germline CDR1 and CDR2: GTSNPN and SVGIG (reference sequence). The CDR3 is 13 amino acids. The V gene lost 7 bases and the J gene lost 9 bases, with 16 bases spanning the gap. CDR3 in amino acids: CALNREHSSPLHF. CDR3 in DNA: TGTGCCTTGAACAGGGAGCACAGTTCACCCCTCCACTTT.

This clonotype was seen a handful of times. The chain carries TRBV20-1 and TRBJ2-1; TRBD2 aligns across 10 bases. The V gene's germline CDR1 is DFQATT and CDR2 SNEGSKA (reference sequence). The CDR3 is made up of 14 amino acids. CDR3 DNA sequence: TGCAGCACTGCAGCGGGGGGGCAGTACAATGAGCAGTTCTTC. Amino acids: CSTAAGGQYNEQFF.

This clonotype was counted only a few times. The rearrangement joins TRBV10-2 to TRBJ1-5; D not certain. The CDR3 is 14 residues long. CDR1 is WSHSY, CDR2 SAAADI, per germline. The V and J ends lost 0 bases and 3 bases respectively, with 6 bases between them. Here the CDR3 reads CASSESELNQPQHF. The CDR3 DNA sequence: TGCGCCAGCAGTGAGTCTGAACTCAATCAGCCCCAGCATTTT.

CDR3 coding DNA: TGTGCCAGCAGCTTAGAAGGAGGGGGTCGCCCGGTGCCGTTCTTC. As protein: CASSLEGGGRPVPFF. The V and J genes are TRBV7-6 and TRBJ2-1; D is tentatively TRBD1 or TRBD2 (6 bases each). CDR1 is SGHVS and CDR2 is FNYEAQ in the germline V gene. The V end lost 1 base, the J end lost 15 bases, and 22 bases lay between the germline ends. The CDR3 extends over 15 amino acids.

This chain connects TRBV7-8 to TRBJ1-5, with D possibly being TRBD1 (5 bases). This CDR3 is built from 15 residues. V was pared by 6 bases and J by 3 bases, with 15 bases between. Germline V gene data show CDR1 as SGHVS and CDR2 as FQNEAQ. The CDR3 nucleotides read TGTGCCAGCAGTCCAAAAGGGGATAACAATCAGCCCCAGCATTTT. Its translation is CASSPKGDNNQPQHF.

By share, this clonotype counts as medium-sized. The rearrangement uses TRBV20-1 and TRBJ1-5, with 9 bases lining up with TRBD1. The CDR3 totals 17 residues. Germline CDR1 is DFQATT and CDR2 is SNEGSKA (reference sequence). V trimming: 5 bases; J trimming: 0 bases; junction bases outside the gene matches: 11. For the CDR3, the DNA is TGCAGTGCTCGCCGCCTAGACAGGGGGTATAGCAATCAGCCCCAGCATTTT. Translation gives CSARRLDRGYSNQPQHF.

In this sample, this clonotype turned up a few times. The genes are TRBV14 and TRBJ1-2; tentative D call: TRBD1 (5 bases). CDR1 and CDR2 (germline): SGHDN, FVKESK. CDR3 length: 13 residues. The V gene lost 4 bases and the J gene lost 4 bases, with 10 bases spanning the gap. The CDR3 DNA sequence: TGTGCCAGCAGCCCTGGGGGGGGCTATGGCTACACCTTC. It codes for CASSPGGGYGYTF.

This clonotype was recorded a few times. This chain connects TRBV7-8 to TRBJ1-1; no clear D. The V gene's germline CDR1 is SGHVS and CDR2 FQNEAQ. V lost 5 bases to trimming and J lost 0 bases, with 13 bases between them. The CDR3 totals 15 residues. The CDR3 protein is CASSQPTGMNTEAFF. As DNA, the CDR3 is TGTGCCAGCAGCCAGCCGACGGGTATGAACACTGAAGCTTTCTTT.

The rearrangement uses TRBV5-1 and TRBJ2-1, with a weak D call TRBD1 (5 bases). Germline V gene data show CDR1 as SGHRS and CDR2 as YFSETQ. This CDR3 spans 13 amino acids. V lost 4 bases, J lost 8 bases, and 13 bases lay in between. CDR3 in amino acids: CASSQGLFDEQFF. The CDR3 bases are TGCGCCAGCAGCCAGGGCCTTTTCGATGAGCAGTTCTTC. Based on the CDR3 plus reference TRBV5-1 and TRBJ2-1, the full variable domain is KAGVTQTPRYLIKTRGQQVTLSCSPISGHRSVSWYQQTPGQGLQFLFEYFSETQRNKGNFPGRFSGRQFSNSRSEMNVSTLELGDSALYLCASSQGLFDEQFFGPGTRLTVL.

This clonotype appeared a few times. CDR3 bases: TGTGCCAGCAGTTTACAGGGGGCGGGTGGCTACACCTTC. Amino acids: CASSLQGAGGYTF. This chain uses TRBV6-5 with TRBJ1-2; 9 nucleotides align to TRBD1. There are 13 residues in the CDR3. Unmatched junction bases numbered 4, after V lost 4 bases and J lost 7 bases. CDR1 MNHEY and CDR2 SVGAGI come from the germline V gene.

The V and J genes are TRBV20-1 and TRBJ2-7; the D is unclear. Trimming pared 1 base from V and 6 bases from J, leaving 10 bases between. This CDR3 comprises 12 residues. Germline CDR1 and CDR2: DFQATT and SNEGSKA (reference sequence). CDR3 coding DNA: TGCAGTGCTAGAGTATTGCGCGGCGAGCAGTACTTC. Translation gives CSARVLRGEQYF.

By sample fraction, this clonotype is medium-sized. The chain uses TRBV9 and TRBJ2-5, with TRBD1 as a possible D gene (5 bases). Germline-derived CDR1 and CDR2 are SGDLS and YYNGEE. CDR3 length: 14 residues. The ends were cut back, 0 bases at V and 1 base at J, with 7 bases in the middle. CDR3 sequence (DNA): TGTGCCAGCAGCGTAGGGACAACCCAAGAGACCCAGTACTTC. It encodes CASSVGTTQETQYF.

The chain is built from TRBV2 and TRBJ1-5; TRBD1 agrees at 8 bases. The germline V gene encodes CDR1 SNHLY and CDR2 FYNNEI. This CDR3 is 16 amino acids long. V dropped 7 bases and J dropped 8; count of bases not matched to a gene: 16. This CDR3 reads CASTRGRRGRLEPQHF. In nucleotides, the CDR3 is TGTGCCAGCACCAGGGGGCGCAGGGGGCGATTGGAGCCCCAGCATTTT. Full variable domain (missing parts from reference TRBV2 and TRBJ1-5): EPEVTQTPSHQVTQMGQEVILRCVPISNHLYFYWYRQILGQKVEFLVSFYNNEISEKSEIFDDQFSVERPDGSNFTLKIRSTKLEDSAMYFCASTRGRRGRLEPQHFGDGTRLSIL.

This clonotype was recorded a few times. This chain joins TRBV10-2 and TRBJ1-2; a possible D gene is TRBD1 (5 bases). V dropped 3 bases and J dropped 4 bases, with 6 bases sitting between them. CDR3 size: 12 residues. The germline V gene has CDR1 WSHSY and CDR2 SAAADI. Here the CDR3 reads CASSDGTYGYTF. The CDR3 coding sequence is TGCGCCAGCAGTGACGGGACCTATGGCTACACCTTC.

A few counts support this clonotype. The chain employs TRBV2 and TRBJ1-2; TRBD1 aligns across 7 bases. This CDR3 contains 16 residues. The trim removed 4 bases at V and 0 bases at J, leaving 8 bases unmatched. CDR1 is SNHLY, CDR2 FYNNEI, per germline. The CDR3 loop reads CASSATGKGSNYGYTF. The CDR3 nucleotides read TGTGCCAGCAGTGCGACAGGGAAGGGATCTAACTATGGCTACACCTTC.

The chain has TRBV6-2 or TRBV6-3 and TRBJ1-6; tentative D call: TRBD1 (5 bases). The germline gives CDR1 MNHEY, CDR2 SVGEGT. This CDR3 spans 14 amino acids. V lost 5 bases to trimming and J lost 9 bases, with 14 bases between them. The DNA of the CDR3 is TGTGCCAGCAGTCCCTCAGGGAGAAGTTCACCCCTCCACTTT. This gives the protein CASSPSGRSSPLHF.

The rearrangement joins TRBV14 to TRBJ2-7, with D tentatively TRBD1 (7 bases). V was pared by 4 bases and J by 9 bases, with 16 bases between. The CDR3 is made up of 13 amino acids. In germline, CDR1 is SGHDN, CDR2 FVKESK. In nucleotides, the CDR3 is TGTGCCAGCAGCCCTTCAGGGGGAGGTCGGCAGTACTTC. It is translated as CASSPSGGGRQYF.

This clonotype was observed a few times. As DNA, the CDR3 is TGTGCCAGTAGTTTAATGGACAGGCTAAGGGATGGCTACACCTTC. Protein product: CASSLMDRLRDGYTF. This chain uses TRBV19 with TRBJ1-2; 7 bases match TRBD1. Trimming at V came to 5 bases and at J to 6 bases, leaving 12 bases not matched to a gene. CDR1 and CDR2 from the germline V gene are LNHDA and SQIVND (reference sequence). The CDR3 has 15 amino acids.

In its sample, this clonotype was seen a few times. The chain carries TRBV6-1 and TRBJ1-2, with D unclear. The CDR3 totals 11 residues. Germline V gene data show CDR1 as MNHNS and CDR2 as SASEGT. V was clipped by 8 bases and J by 1 base, with 5 bases between them. The CDR3 DNA sequence: TGTGCCAGCTTGATTAACTATGGCTACACCTTC. Protein sequence: CASLINYGYTF.